This T cell receptor beta chain derives from a study of T cell repertoires in cytomegalovirus infection. Study-wide context: Carrying CMV and the relevant HLA type showed in public TCR beta signatures. Points from the study as a whole: Pooled public TCR beta family frequency picked out CMV carriers with the relevant HLA. HLA-C-restricted CMV-specific TCR beta clonotypes were dominant in the ex vivo response.

Comments on this clonotype: The antigen is unknown.

Germline trimming cut 5 bases from V and 6 bases from J; bases unmatched to any gene: 8. Germline CDR1 SEHNR, CDR2 FQNEAQ (reference sequence). The CDR3 sequence is 14 residues long. TCRdb passed the reads through MiXCR, listing each CDR3 protein once. The repertoire has about 680,000 distinct CDR3 sequences, 20% to 25% of them found once; the top ten carry under 8.5%. Sequenced: CD8+ T cells from PBMCs. The sequence was obtained from a human donor in good health (CMV status not recorded). Some clones in this sample may be carry-over from other donors' samples. V gene TRBV7-9 combines with J gene TRBJ2-3; 7 bases align to TRBD1. The CDR3 spells CASSPIPGQDTQYF. CDR3 DNA sequence: TGTGCCAGCAGCCCGATTCCGGGACAGGATACGCAGTATTTT.